The 4 T cell receptor beta chains reported below all come from one sample, sequenced in a study of blood T cell repertoires in COVID-19. Data came from immunoSEQ multiplex PCR; TCRdb stores just in-frame clones and leaves some out. The table includes 250,000 to 350,000 clones, 70% to 90% detected once. Sequenced material: peripheral blood. The origin of the receptors is a woman aged 45-65 years with COVID-19, enrolled during active disease.

The rearrangement joins TRBV19 to TRBJ2-3, with D possibly TRBD2 on 6 matching bases. CDR1 LNHDA and CDR2 SQIVND come from the germline V gene (reference sequence). The CDR3 is 14 amino acids. V lost 3 bases, J lost 2 bases, and 9 bases lay in between. This CDR3 reads CASSMEGFTDTQYF. The CDR3, as DNA: TGTGCCAGTAGTATGGAGGGATTCACAGATACGCAGTATTTT.

In its sample, this clone was seen once. The chain combines TRBV30 with TRBJ2-1, with no clear D. CDR3 size: 13 residues. Deletions cut 0 bases from V and 4 bases from J, with 7 bases between. The germline gives CDR1 GTSNPN, CDR2 SVGIG (reference sequence). DNA of the CDR3: TGTGCCTGGAGTGTGGTCCGGTACAATGAGCAGTTCTTC. Its translation: CAWSVVRYNEQFF. The full variable domain, rest sourced from reference TRBV30 and TRBJ2-1, is SQTIHQWPATLVQPVGSPLSLECTVEGTSNPNLYWYRQAAGRGLQLLFYSVGIGQISSEVPQNLSASRPQDRQFILSSKKLLLSDSGFYLCAWSVVRYNEQFFGPGTRLTVL.

This clone was picked up a small number of times. The rearrangement joins TRBV7-9 to TRBJ1-6; TRBD1 might be the D (6 bases). The CDR3 contains 14 residues. CDR1 is SEHNR and CDR2 is FQNEAQ in the germline V gene (reference sequence). With 4 bases removed from V and 10 bases from J, the gap between germline ends came to 14 bases. The CDR3 sequence is CASSSTGFGSPLHF. For the CDR3, the DNA is TGTGCCAGCAGCTCCACAGGGTTTGGGTCACCCCTCCACTTT.

V gene TRBV5-4 combines with J gene TRBJ2-2; the match to TRBD1 covers 9 bases. The ends lost 4 bases at V and 4 bases at J; junction bases unmatched: 8. CDR3 length equals 16 residues. Germline V gene data show CDR1 as SGHNT and CDR2 as YYREEE (reference sequence). In DNA form, the CDR3 reads TGTGCCAGCAGCCCGGACAGGGGACGATCCACCGGGGAGCTGTTTTTT. Its protein product is CASSPDRGRSTGELFF.